This note documents a single T cell receptor beta chain sequence. Trimming cost V 3 bases and J 6 bases, with 15 bases left between them. The germline gives CDR1 MNHEY, CDR2 SMNVEV (reference sequence). This CDR3 has 14 amino acids. The entry originates in a study of T cell changes during pregnancy in multiple sclerosis. The data were produced by immunoSEQ multiplex PCR, yet TCRdb's version contains in-frame clones alone and is incomplete. The sample has 69,000 or so clones, around 92% seen once. The sequence was obtained from a female donor with multiple sclerosis, enrolled in a pregnancy study. The rearrangement links TRBV27 to TRBJ2-7, with D possibly TRBD2 on 5 matching bases. The sample here was peripheral blood, taken before pregnancy. CDR3 loop: CASSFMLASPEQYF. For the CDR3, the DNA is TGTGCCAGCAGTTTTATGCTAGCAAGTCCCGAGCAGTACTTC.